A selection of T cell receptor beta chains follows, all from one sample in a study of blood T cell repertoires in COVID-19. Clones were read by immunoSEQ multiplex PCR, and TCRdb kept only the in-frame ones, dropping some. The sample consists of about 100,000 clones, around 84% of them appearing once. Sequencing was done on a sample of peripheral blood. These receptors all come from a woman aged 70-85 years with active or convalescent COVID-19. The CDR3 runs from the conserved cysteine through the conserved F or W.

J,V,CDR3
TRBJ2-1,TRBV6-1,CASSEGLAGNNEQFF
TRBJ1-2,TRBV7-2,CASSLPGRSYGYTF
TRBJ1-1,TRBV5-4,CASSLQTGMNTEAFF
TRBJ1-4,TRBV5-1,CASRGQPATNEKLFF
TRBJ2-5,TRBV7-2,CASSFGLARETQYF
TRBJ2-3,TRBV4-1,CASSQGLAGTTDTQYF
TRBJ2-1,TRBV5-1,CASTPTSGYNEQFF
TRBJ2-1,TRBV9,CASSVVASGRTEQFF
TRBJ1-2,TRBV27,CASGETDSYGYTF
TRBJ2-5,TRBV7-2,CASSLVGEETQYF
TRBJ1-4,TRBV4-2,CASSQEAGGGLGINEKLFF
TRBJ2-3,TRBV5-1,CASSLADRSRTDTQYF
TRBJ1-4,TRBV4-2,CASSQQKGGDSNEKLFF
TRBJ2-1,TRBV18,CASSPRTSGHYNEQFF
TRBJ2-5,TRBV7-2,CASSLVAGRETQYF
TRBJ2-3,TRBV4-3,CASSQERSKGYLAGGKSDTQYF
TRBJ1-2,TRBV7-8,CASSLRGGGYTF
TRBJ1-5,TRBV19,CASRGLMDRAHNQPQHF
TRBJ1-3,TRBV5-8,CASSLGTSSGNTIYF
TRBJ2-3,TRBV12-3/TRBV12-4,CASSLGLGTQYF
TRBJ1-2,TRBV28,CASSSGTELGGYTF
TRBJ1-3,TRBV7-2,CASSLLQGGPSGNTIYF
TRBJ2-1,TRBV3-1/TRBV3-2,CASSQARGNEQFF
TRBJ1-1,TRBV21-1,CASSKLGEEAEAFF
TRBJ1-4,TRBV2,CASSTQGADEKLFF
TRBJ1-1,TRBV7-3,CASSFGQGTEAFF
TRBJ2-3,TRBV9,CASSVQAGATDTQYF
TRBJ2-5,TRBV5-1,CASSLGPGQETQYF
TRBJ2-2,TRBV5-6,CASSSRGGELAGELFF
TRBJ2-1,TRBV7-8,CASSLGGPSNEQFF
TRBJ1-1,TRBV11-3,CASSSQGQNTEAFF
TRBJ2-3,TRBV14,CASSQERMRSTDTQYF
TRBJ1-2,TRBV5-4,CASSSDRGRVYGYTF
TRBJ1-5,TRBV19,CASSLTGGQPQHF
TRBJ2-5,TRBV7-2,CASSIRQGQETQYF
TRBJ1-1,TRBV6-4,CASSDGGRAFF
TRBJ2-7,TRBV19,CASRVSRDRSEQYF
TRBJ1-1,TRBV7-9,CASSLFTQGSFTEAFF
TRBJ2-7,TRBV19,CASSPSGVYEQYF
TRBJ1-3,TRBV7-9,CASSDRRMGNTIYF
TRBJ1-4,TRBV7-2,CASSTGQGIGEKLFF
TRBJ1-5,TRBV28,CASLIQGPNSNQPQHF
TRBJ2-3,TRBV7-3,CASSLPMGLSTDTQYF
TRBJ2-7,TRBV28,CASSSTAEQYF
TRBJ1-2,TRBV15,CATSSNTGGYGYTF
TRBJ2-5,TRBV11-3,CASSPRTSLPQETQYF
TRBJ1-5,TRBV7-2,CASSLGSGGNQPQHF
TRBJ2-4,TRBV6-5,CASSYPGTVAKNIQYF
TRBJ2-1,TRBV4-1,CASSHPTSGNNEQFF
TRBJ2-1,TRBV7-2,CASSTRLAGGSYNEQFF
TRBJ2-1,TRBV7-9,CASSPLGHRNVNEQFF
TRBJ1-2,TRBV5-1,CASSQGKDYGYTF
TRBJ2-3,TRBV4-3,CASSQIVPGGCGTDTQYF
TRBJ1-1,TRBV5-1,CASSLGQTEAFF
TRBJ1-4,TRBV19,CASSVPAGEKLFF
TRBJ2-2,TRBV19,CASSPPGTGNTGELFF
TRBJ1-5,TRBV5-1,CASSDGQYSNQPQHF
TRBJ2-5,TRBV6-5,CASSFGLAGVSETQYF
TRBJ1-6,TRBV24-1,CATSDGYSPLHF
TRBJ1-2,TRBV11-2,CASSSLRTPRGNYGYTF